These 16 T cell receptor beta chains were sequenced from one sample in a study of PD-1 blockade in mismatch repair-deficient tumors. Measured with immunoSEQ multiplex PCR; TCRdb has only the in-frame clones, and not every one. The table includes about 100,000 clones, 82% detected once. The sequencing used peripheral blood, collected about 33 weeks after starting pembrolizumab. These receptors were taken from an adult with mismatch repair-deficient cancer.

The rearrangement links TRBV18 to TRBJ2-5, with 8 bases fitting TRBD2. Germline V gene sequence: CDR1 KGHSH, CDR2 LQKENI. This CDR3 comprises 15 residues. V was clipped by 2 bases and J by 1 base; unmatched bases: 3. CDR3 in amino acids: CASSPVAGLQETQYF. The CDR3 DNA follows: TGTGCCAGCTCACCAGTAGCGGGGCTCCAAGAGACCCAGTACTTC.

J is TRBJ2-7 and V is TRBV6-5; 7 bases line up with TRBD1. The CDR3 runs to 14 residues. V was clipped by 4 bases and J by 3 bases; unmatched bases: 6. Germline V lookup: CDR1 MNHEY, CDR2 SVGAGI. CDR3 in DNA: TGTGCCAGCAGTTCCCGGGACAGTAACTACGAGCAGTACTTC. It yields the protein CASSSRDSNYEQYF.

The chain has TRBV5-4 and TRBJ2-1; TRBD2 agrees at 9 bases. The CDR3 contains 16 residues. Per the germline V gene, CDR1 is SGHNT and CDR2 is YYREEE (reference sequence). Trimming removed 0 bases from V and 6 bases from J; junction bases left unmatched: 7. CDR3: CASSLGGRAFFNEQFF. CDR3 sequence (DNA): TGTGCCAGCAGCTTGGGCGGGAGGGCATTCTTCAATGAGCAGTTCTTC.

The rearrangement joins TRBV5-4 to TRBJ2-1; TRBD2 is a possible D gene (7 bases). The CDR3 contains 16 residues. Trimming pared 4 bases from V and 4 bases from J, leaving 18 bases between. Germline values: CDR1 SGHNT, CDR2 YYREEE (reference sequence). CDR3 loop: CASSVGEGGDYNEQFF. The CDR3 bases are TGTGCCAGCAGCGTAGGAGAGGGGGGGGATTACAATGAGCAGTTCTTC.

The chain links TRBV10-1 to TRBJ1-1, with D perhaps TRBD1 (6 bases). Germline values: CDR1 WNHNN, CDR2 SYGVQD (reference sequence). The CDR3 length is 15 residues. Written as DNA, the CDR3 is TGCGACTCTCGGGCCGCGCAGGGGAAAAACACTGAAGCTTTCTTT. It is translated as CDSRAAQGKNTEAFF.

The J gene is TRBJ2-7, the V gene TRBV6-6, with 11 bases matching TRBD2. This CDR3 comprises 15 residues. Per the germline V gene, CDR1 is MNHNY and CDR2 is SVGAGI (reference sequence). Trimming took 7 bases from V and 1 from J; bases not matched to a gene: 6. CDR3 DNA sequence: TGTGCCAGCAAAGGGGCTAGCGGGGGGTCCTACGAGCAGTACTTC. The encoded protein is CASKGASGGSYEQYF.

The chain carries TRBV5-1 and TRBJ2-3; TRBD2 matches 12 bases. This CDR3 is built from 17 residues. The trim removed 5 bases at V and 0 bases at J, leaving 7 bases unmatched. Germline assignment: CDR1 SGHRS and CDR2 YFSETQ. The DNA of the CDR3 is TGCGCCAGCAGTCAGGGGGGGACTAGCGGGAGCACAGATACGCAGTATTTT. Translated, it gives CASSQGGTSGSTDTQYF.

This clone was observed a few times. In DNA form, the CDR3 reads TGCGCCAGCAGCCAAGAGGGACTAGCGGATGAGCAGTTCTTC. Translation: CASSQEGLADEQFF. The chain links TRBV4-1 to TRBJ2-1; TRBD2 agrees at 11 bases. V shed 0 bases, J shed 8 bases, and the junction held 0 bases outside the gene matches. The germline V gene encodes CDR1 MGHRA and CDR2 YSYEKL. There are 14 residues in the CDR3.

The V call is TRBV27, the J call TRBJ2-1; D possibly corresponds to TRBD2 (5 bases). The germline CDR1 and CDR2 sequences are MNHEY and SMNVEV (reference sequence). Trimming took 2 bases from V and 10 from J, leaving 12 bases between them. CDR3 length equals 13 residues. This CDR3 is CASSLGPGGEQFF. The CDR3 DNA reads TGTGCCAGCAGTTTAGGCCCCGGCGGGGAGCAGTTCTTC.

The CDR3 spells CASSDDGTALREQFF. The DNA of the CDR3 is TGTGCCAGTAGTGACGACGGGACGGCCCTTCGTGAGCAGTTCTTC. V usage is TRBV19 and J usage is TRBJ2-1; D is tentatively TRBD1 or TRBD2 (5 bases each). V was cut by 5 bases and J by 9 bases, with 20 bases left in between. Germline values: CDR1 LNHDA, CDR2 SQIVND (reference sequence). This CDR3 is 15 amino acids long.

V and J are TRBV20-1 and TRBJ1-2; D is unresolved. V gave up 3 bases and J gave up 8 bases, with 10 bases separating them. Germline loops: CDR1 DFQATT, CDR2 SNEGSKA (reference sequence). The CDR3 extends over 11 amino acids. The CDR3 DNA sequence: TGCAGTGCTAGGGAGTCGGGGGGCTACACCTTC. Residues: CSARESGGYTF.

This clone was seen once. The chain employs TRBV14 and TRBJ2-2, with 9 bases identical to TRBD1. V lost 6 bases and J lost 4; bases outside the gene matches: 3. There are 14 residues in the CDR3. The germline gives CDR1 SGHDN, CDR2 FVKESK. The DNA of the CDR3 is TGTGCCAGCAGAGGGACAGGGCCCACCGGGGAGCTGTTTTTT. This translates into CASRGTGPTGELFF.

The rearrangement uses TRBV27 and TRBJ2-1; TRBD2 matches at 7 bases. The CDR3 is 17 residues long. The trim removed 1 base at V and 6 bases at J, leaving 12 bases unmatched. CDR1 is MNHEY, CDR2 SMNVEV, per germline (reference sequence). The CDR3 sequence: CASSLLPSGEGPNEQFF. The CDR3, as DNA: TGTGCCAGCAGTTTATTACCTTCGGGGGAGGGGCCCAATGAGCAGTTCTTC.

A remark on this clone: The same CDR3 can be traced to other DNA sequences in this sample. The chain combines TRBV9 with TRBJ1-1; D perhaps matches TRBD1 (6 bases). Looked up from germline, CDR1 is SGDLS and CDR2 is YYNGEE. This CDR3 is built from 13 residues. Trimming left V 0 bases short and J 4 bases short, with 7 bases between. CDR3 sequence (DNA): TGTGCCAGCAGCGTAGCCAGGGGCACTGAAGCTTTCTTT. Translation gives CASSVARGTEAFF.

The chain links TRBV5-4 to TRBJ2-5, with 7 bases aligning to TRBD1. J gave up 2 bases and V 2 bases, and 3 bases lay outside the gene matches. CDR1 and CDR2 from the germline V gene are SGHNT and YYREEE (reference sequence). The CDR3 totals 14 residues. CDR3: CASSLPGQQETQYF. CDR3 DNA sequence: TGTGCCAGCAGCTTACCGGGACAGCAAGAGACCCAGTACTTC.

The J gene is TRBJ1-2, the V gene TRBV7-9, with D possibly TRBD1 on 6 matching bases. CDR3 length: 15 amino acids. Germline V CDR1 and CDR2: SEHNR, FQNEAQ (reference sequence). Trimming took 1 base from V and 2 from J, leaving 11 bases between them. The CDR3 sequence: CASSLEPQGNYGYTF. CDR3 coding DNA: TGTGCCAGCAGCTTAGAACCTCAGGGGAACTATGGCTACACCTTC.